This entry features one T cell receptor beta chain sequence. The sample belongs to a study of blood T cell repertoires in COVID-19. As originally analysed: Quantification of nucleated cells was approximated via reference gene primer amplification. The method was immunoSEQ multiplex PCR; TCRdb's version includes in-frame clones alone and lacks a portion of them. That table is the source of V, J and clone size, and D and trimming were worked out from the DNA. The table lists 60,000 or so clones, nearly 80% of them singletons. Germline CDR1 and CDR2: SGHTA and FQGTGA. This CDR3 contains 15 residues. V lost 1 base and J 2 bases, leaving 9 bases between the germline ends.

V gene TRBV7-3 combines with J gene TRBJ2-1; the D gene is possibly TRBD2 (7 bases). The sequence was collected from a human donor in a cohort sampled during active COVID-19. Specimen: peripheral blood. The CDR3 reads CASSLMGGPYNEQFF. The CDR3 DNA reads as TGTGCCAGCAGCTTAATGGGGGGGCCCTACAATGAGCAGTTCTTC.